This is a list of T cell receptor beta chains from one sample in a study of cytomegalovirus exposure and HLA in healthy donors. Measured with immunoSEQ multiplex PCR; TCRdb has only the in-frame clones, and not every one. This sample has more than 95,000 clones, with roughly 72% found just once. Sequencing was performed on PBMCs. These TCRs come from a young woman in good health and CMV-seropositive. CDR3s include the opening cysteine and the closing phenylalanine or tryptophan. Each record gives: J gene, V gene, D gene, clone size, CDR3 protein, CDR3 DNA. D genes are given only for firm matches. Rows may omit the clone size; those that give it use once, few, many or a size class.

>TRBJ2-3|TRBV4-1|.|.
CASSQDNTDTQYF
TGCGCCAGCAGCCAAGACAACACAGATACGCAGTATTTT
>TRBJ1-5|TRBV28|TRBD1|.
CASSTGVRNQPQHF
TGTGCCAGCAGTACAGGGGTTCGCAATCAGCCCCAGCATTTT
>TRBJ2-7|TRBV2|.|few
CASRRQASSYEQYF
TGTGCCAGCAGGAGACAGGCGTCCTCCTACGAGCAGTACTTC
>TRBJ2-3|TRBV27|TRBD1|.
CATKPGQHTDTQYF
TGTGCCACCAAACCGGGACAGCACACAGATACGCAGTATTTT
>TRBJ2-5|TRBV29-1|.|.
CSVVSGLETQYF
TGCAGCGTTGTATCGGGGTTAGAGACCCAGTACTTC
>TRBJ1-1|TRBV7-2|.|.
CASSLKPGGDTEAFF
TGTGCCAGCAGCTTAAAGCCGGGGGGGGACACTGAAGCTTTCTTT
>TRBJ2-5|TRBV14|.|.
CASSLRETQYF
TGTGCCAGCAGCCTACGGGAGACCCAGTACTTC
>TRBJ2-3|TRBV6-4|.|.
CASSDRGSLDTQYF
TGTGCCAGCAGTGATCGGGGGTCTCTGGATACGCAGTATTTT
>TRBJ2-2|TRBV30|.|.
CAWSPSVTGELFF
TGTGCCTGGTCGCCTAGCGTGACCGGGGAGCTGTTTTTT
>TRBJ1-1|TRBV6-5|TRBD1|.
CASRGTGSNAFF
TGTGCCAGCAGGGGGACAGGGAGTAACGCTTTCTTT
>TRBJ2-5|TRBV7-2|.|.
CASNTKETQYF
TGTGCCAGCAACACAAAAGAGACCCAGTACTTC
>TRBJ1-5|TRBV6-1|.|.
CASSEAVGGVTGQPQHF
TGTGCCAGCAGTGAAGCGGTCGGAGGCGTGACGGGTCAGCCCCAGCATTTT
>TRBJ2-7|TRBV27|.|.
CASSLSPIPEYYEQYF
TGTGCCAGCAGTTTATCCCCAATACCGGAGTACTACGAGCAGTACTTC
>TRBJ1-2|TRBV28|TRBD1|.
CASSTGGSYGYTF
TGTGCCAGCAGTACAGGGGGCTCCTATGGCTACACCTTC
>TRBJ2-1|TRBV6-5|TRBD2|.
CASSYYGGRATDEQFF
TGTGCCAGCAGTTACTACGGCGGGAGGGCCACAGATGAGCAGTTCTTC
>TRBJ2-1|TRBV5-1|.|.
CASSSTSPFGNEQFF
TGCGCCAGCAGCTCTACTAGCCCATTCGGCAATGAGCAGTTCTTC
>TRBJ2-1|TRBV5-4|TRBD2|few
CASSFKLASTYNEQFF
TGTGCCAGCAGCTTCAAACTAGCGAGTACATACAATGAGCAGTTCTTC
>TRBJ2-7|TRBV27|TRBD2|.
CASSLTSGSMGDEQYF
TGTGCCAGCAGCCTCACTAGCGGGAGTATGGGCGACGAGCAGTACTTC
>TRBJ1-1|TRBV19|TRBD1|.
CASRTGATEAFF
TGTGCCAGTAGGACAGGGGCGACTGAAGCTTTCTTT
>TRBJ2-6|TRBV4-2|.|.
CASSQDSISGANVLTF
TGTGCCAGCAGCCAAGATTCCATCTCTGGGGCCAACGTCCTGACTTTC
>TRBJ2-1|TRBV7-8|.|once
CASSTRRLTGYNEQFF
TGTGCCAGCAGCACCAGAAGACTAACGGGATACAATGAGCAGTTCTTC
>TRBJ2-7|TRBV19|TRBD2|few
CASSIDGGGLSYEQYF
TGTGCCAGTAGTATAGATGGCGGGGGACTCTCCTACGAGCAGTACTTC
>TRBJ1-5|TRBV19|.|once
CASSGRGLNQPQHF
TGTGCCAGTAGTGGACGAGGGCTCAATCAGCCCCAGCATTTT
>TRBJ2-4|TRBV5-4|.|.
CASSLGQSLAKNIQYF
TGTGCCAGCAGCCTAGGACAGTCTCTAGCCAAAAACATTCAGTACTTC
>TRBJ1-1|TRBV6-6|TRBD1|.
CASSYMGQTEAFF
TGTGCCAGCAGTTACATGGGACAGACTGAAGCTTTCTTT
>TRBJ1-5|TRBV10-2|.|.
CASSESGRRGNQPQHF
TGCGCCAGCAGTGAGTCGGGCCGGAGGGGCAATCAGCCCCAGCATTTT
>TRBJ1-4|TRBV29-1|TRBD1|.
CSVGGTGNEKLFF
TGCAGCGTTGGAGGGACAGGGAATGAAAAACTGTTTTTT
>TRBJ1-1|TRBV7-6|.|few
CASSLYSGNTEAFF
TGTGCCAGCAGCTTATACAGTGGGAACACTGAAGCTTTCTTT
>TRBJ2-5|TRBV6-5|.|.
CASSYHVAETQYF
TGTGCCAGCAGTTACCACGTGGCAGAGACCCAGTACTTC